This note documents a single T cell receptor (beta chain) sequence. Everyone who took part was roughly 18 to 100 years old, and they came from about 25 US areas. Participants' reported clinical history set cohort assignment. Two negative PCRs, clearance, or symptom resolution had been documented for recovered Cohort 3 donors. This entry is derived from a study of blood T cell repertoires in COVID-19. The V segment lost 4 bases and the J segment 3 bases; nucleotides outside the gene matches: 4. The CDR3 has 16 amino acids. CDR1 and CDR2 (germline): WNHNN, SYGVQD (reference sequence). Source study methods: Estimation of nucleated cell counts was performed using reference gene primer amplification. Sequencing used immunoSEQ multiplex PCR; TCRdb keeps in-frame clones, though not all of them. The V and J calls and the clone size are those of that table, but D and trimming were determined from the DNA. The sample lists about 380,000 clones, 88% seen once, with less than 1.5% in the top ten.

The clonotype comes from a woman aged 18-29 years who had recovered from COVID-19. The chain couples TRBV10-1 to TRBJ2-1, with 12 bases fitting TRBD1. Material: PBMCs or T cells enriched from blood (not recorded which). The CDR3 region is CASSAGQGANYNEQFF. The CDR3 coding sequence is TGCGCCAGCAGTGCGGGACAGGGGGCTAACTACAATGAGCAGTTCTTC.